This entry lists 29 T cell receptor beta chains sequenced from one sample in a study of post-analysis software for immune sequencing data. Study-level results: Compared with controls, patients had more of about 5 TRBV segments, including TRBV5-6, TRBV5-1 and TRBV20-1.

What these receptors recognize is not known. Included in the TCR beta cDNA libraries were unique molecular identifiers. One entry per CDR3 protein, called by TCRdb with MiXCR from the PCR reads. In the table there are approximately 150,000 distinct CDR3 sequences, around 28% of which are singletons. The sample consisted of blood. Every receptor here comes from a girl aged 5 to 17 with multiple sclerosis.

The chain carries TRBV12-3 or TRBV12-4 and TRBJ2-5, with 8 bases aligning to TRBD1. The CDR3 has 15 amino acids. J gave up 11 bases and V 6 bases, and 17 bases lay outside the gene matches. CDR3 amino acids: CASSDPGTGLLEQYF. The CDR3 DNA sequence: TGTGCCAGCAGCGACCCCGGGACAGGACTCTTGGAGCAGTACTTC.

This clonotype was counted ten times or more. The rearrangement joins TRBV12-3 or TRBV12-4 to TRBJ2-1, with D possibly matching TRBD2 (6 bases). The CDR3 length is 16 residues. Deletions cut 4 bases from V and 0 bases from J, with 13 bases between. Here the CDR3 reads CASSSASESSYNEQFF. Written as DNA, the CDR3 is TGTGCCAGCAGTTCGGCTAGCGAGAGCTCCTACAATGAGCAGTTCTTC.

The chain combines TRBV20-1 with TRBJ2-7; TRBD1 matches at 10 bases. Germline assignment: CDR1 DFQATT and CDR2 SNEGSKA (reference sequence). The CDR3 length is 14 residues. V shed 4 bases and J 5 bases; nucleotides not matched to a gene: 8. This CDR3 is CSAIDGQGVDEQYF. For the CDR3, the DNA is TGCAGTGCTATAGACGGACAGGGGGTAGACGAGCAGTACTTC.

Worth noting for this clonotype: This may be a read error, as it is one base from a much larger clone. The chain employs TRBV12-3 or TRBV12-4 and TRBJ2-1; D not certain. The CDR3 contains 11 residues. For the CDR3, the DNA is TGTGCCCGCAGTTCCACGGGTGAGCAGTTCTTC. Encoded protein: CARSSTGEQFF.

V is TRBV2 and J is TRBJ2-2; D is possibly TRBD1 (6 bases). CDR1 SNHLY and CDR2 FYNNEI come from the germline V gene. The CDR3 is 15 amino acids. Trimming removed 5 bases at V and 0 bases at J, with 10 bases between. Here the CDR3 reads CASSYRVANTGELFF. CDR3 DNA: TGTGCCAGCAGTTACAGGGTGGCGAACACCGGGGAGCTGTTTTTT.

This clonotype came up many times. In nucleotides, the CDR3 is TGTGCCACCAGCAGGGACAGGGCGTCAGCTAACTATGGCTACACCTTC. The encoded protein is CATSRDRASANYGYTF. This chain connects TRBV15 to TRBJ1-2; 8 bases map to TRBD1. V gave up 3 bases and J gave up 0 bases; unmatched junction bases: 6. The CDR3 is made up of 16 amino acids. Germline V gene sequence: CDR1 LNHNV, CDR2 YYDKDF (reference sequence). Looking up the rest from reference TRBV15 and TRBJ1-2 gives the full variable domain: DAMVIQNPRYQVTQFGKPVTLSCSQTLNHNVMYWYQQKSSQAPKLLFHYYDKDFNNEADTPDNFQSRRPNTSFCFLDIRSPGLGDTAMYLCATSRDRASANYGYTFGSGTRLTVV.

This clonotype has at least ten counts. The V gene is TRBV29-1, the J gene TRBJ1-1; the match to TRBD1 covers 12 bases. After removal of 5 bases from V and 4 bases from J, the junction contained 11 bases not matched to a gene. Per germline, CDR1 SQVTM and CDR2 ANQGSEA. The CDR3 extends over 16 amino acids. CDR3 sequence reads: CSVMKGDRGLFTEAFF. The CDR3 DNA follows: TGCAGCGTTATGAAGGGGGACAGGGGGCTTTTCACTGAAGCTTTCTTT.

This rearrangement joins TRBV20-1 to TRBJ2-2; D gene unclear. Per the germline V gene, CDR1 is DFQATT and CDR2 is SNEGSKA (reference sequence). V gave up 7 bases and J gave up 4 bases, with 16 bases separating them. The CDR3 is 14 amino acids. The CDR3 DNA reads as TGCAGTGGGGCGGTGGCATCGGGCACCGGGGAGCTGTTTTTT. Its translation: CSGAVASGTGELFF.

This clonotype was picked up many times. V gene TRBV15 combines with J gene TRBJ2-1; the D is unclear. Germline V gene lookup returns CDR1 LNHNV and CDR2 YYDKDF (reference sequence). The CDR3 extends over 14 amino acids. V lost 0 bases, J lost 7 bases, and 10 bases lay in between. CDR3 sequence: CATSRDLSPNEQFF. The CDR3 nucleotides read TGTGCCACCAGCAGAGATTTGAGTCCGAATGAGCAGTTCTTC.

In its sample, this clonotype was seen a few times. DNA of the CDR3: TGTGCCATCAGTGAGTATCGGGGCGGGCAACAGCCCCAGCATTTT. It yields the protein CAISEYRGGQQPQHF. J is TRBJ1-5 and V is TRBV10-3; TRBD1 is a possible D gene (5 bases). The CDR3 runs 15 residues. V dropped 1 base and J dropped 7 bases, with 14 bases sitting between them. Germline-derived CDR1 and CDR2 are ENHRY and SYGVKD.

This clonotype was detected a few times. CDR3 amino acids: CASSLFRKLQETQYF. DNA of the CDR3: TGTGCCAGCAGCTTATTCCGGAAGCTCCAAGAGACCCAGTACTTC. The J gene is TRBJ2-5, the V gene TRBV11-2; D uncertain. Germline values: CDR1 SGHAT, CDR2 FQNNGV. V lost 2 bases to trimming and J lost 1 base, with 11 bases between them. This CDR3 comprises 15 residues.

V gene TRBV9 combines with J gene TRBJ1-5; the D gene is possibly TRBD1 (6 bases). CDR1 is SGDLS and CDR2 is YYNGEE in the germline V gene. V was pared by 3 bases and J by 4 bases, with 11 bases between. The CDR3 is made up of 14 amino acids. The CDR3 DNA is TGTGCCAGCAGCGCGGGACAAATAAATCAGCCCCAGCATTTT. Protein sequence: CASSAGQINQPQHF.

On this clonotype: Possible read error: a much larger clone is one base away. This rearrangement joins TRBV12-3 or TRBV12-4 to TRBJ2-3; a weak D match, TRBD1 (5 bases). V was cut by 7 bases and J by 4 bases, with 15 bases left in between. This CDR3 contains 14 residues. The CDR3, as DNA: TGTGCCAGCAAGCAGGGAAGAAGCGCAGATACGCAGTATTTT. Translating it yields CASKQGRSADTQYF.

On this clonotype: A much larger clone differs from this one at a single base, so this may be a read error. The chain uses TRBV29-1 and TRBJ2-7, with D uncertain. The germline CDR1 and CDR2 sequences are SQVTM and ANQGSEA. Trimming cost V 4 bases and J 7 bases, with 20 bases left between them. The CDR3 loop spans 14 amino acids. CDR3 sequence (DNA): TGCAGCGTTGCGAAGGGTACTACCTATAAGGAGCAGTACTTC. Protein sequence: CSVAKGTTYKEQYF.

Turning to this clonotype: Germline and junction disagree at one end, which may indicate a read error. The chain joins TRBV10-3 to TRBJ2-3; tentatively, D is TRBD2 (6 bases). The CDR3 contains 14 residues. CDR1 is ENHRY and CDR2 is SYGVKD in the germline V gene. The CDR3 sequence is CAIQDSSVTATQYF. As DNA, the CDR3 is TGTGCCATACAGGACTCTAGCGTAACAGCTACGCAGTATTTT.

This clonotype was seen a handful of times. The chain couples TRBV3-1 to TRBJ2-3; 8 nucleotides agree with TRBD2. Germline assignment: CDR1 LGHDT and CDR2 YNNKEL (reference sequence). After removal of 6 bases from V and 6 bases from J, the junction contained 8 bases not matched to a gene. This CDR3 has 14 residues. CDR3: CASSPRSGSDTQYF. CDR3 DNA: TGTGCCAGCAGTCCTAGAAGCGGGAGTGATACGCAGTATTTT.

Note on this clonotype: This may be a read error: a much more frequent sequence differs by one nucleotide. The chain combines TRBV5-1 with TRBJ1-1; possible D gene TRBD1, 6 bases. This CDR3 region has 16 residues. In germline, CDR1 is SGHRS, CDR2 YFSETQ. The CDR3 nucleotides are TGCGCCGGCAGCCTGGGGGGGCAGGGTTTCGGCACTGAAGCTTTCTTT. Translated: CAGSLGGQGFGTEAFF.

This clonotype has a single count. This may be a read error: a much more frequent sequence differs by one nucleotide. The chain links TRBV4-1 to TRBJ1-1; D is ambiguous. The CDR3 contains 15 residues. Looked up from germline, CDR1 is MGHRA and CDR2 is YSYEKL. CDR3 DNA: TGCGCCAGCGGCCAAGTCTCCGAAGTAGGCACTGAAGCTTTCTTT. Translated: CASGQVSEVGTEAFF.

The V and J genes are TRBV12-3 or TRBV12-4 and TRBJ1-1; 7 bases map to TRBD1. CDR3 length: 15 residues. Trimming cost V 4 bases and J 1 base; bases outside gene matches: 6. In DNA form, the CDR3 reads TGTGCCAGCAGTTCACCGGGACAGCAGAACACTGAAGCTTTCTTT. The encoded protein is CASSSPGQQNTEAFF.

This clonotype was observed a few times. The CDR3 sequence: CASSQDPSNRAPHF. The CDR3 DNA reads as TGCGCCAGCAGCCAAGATCCTTCTAACAGGGCCCCGCATTTT. V is TRBV4-1 and J is TRBJ1-5; TRBD1 is a possible D gene (6 bases). V lost 0 bases to trimming and J lost 15 bases, with 18 bases between them. Germline V gives CDR1 MGHRA, CDR2 YSYEKL. This CDR3 spans 14 amino acids.

In this sample, this clonotype turned up many times. V and J are TRBV27 and TRBJ2-5; no firm D call. The V and J ends lost 1 base and 5 bases respectively, with 5 bases between them. Germline loops: CDR1 MNHEY, CDR2 SMNVEV (reference sequence). The CDR3 totals 12 residues. This CDR3 reads CASSLLGETQYF. The CDR3, as DNA: TGTGCCAGCAGTTTATTGGGTGAGACCCAGTACTTC.

CDR3 sequence (DNA): TGCAGCGTCGGTGACAGTTACGAGCAGTACTTC. This translates into CSVGDSYEQYF. The V call is TRBV29-1, the J call TRBJ2-7; D possibly corresponds to TRBD1 (5 bases). Trimming took off 6 bases at V and 4 bases at J, with 10 bases between the two ends. This CDR3 comprises 11 residues. Germline loops: CDR1 SQVTM, CDR2 ANQGSEA.

This clonotype occurred many times. The chain carries TRBV20-1 and TRBJ2-1; TRBD2 might be the D (5 bases). This CDR3 has 15 amino acids. The germline CDR1 and CDR2 sequences are DFQATT and SNEGSKA (reference sequence). Trimming stripped 7 bases from V and 0 bases from J, with 16 bases between. CDR3 region: CSGASQAVSYNEQFF. The CDR3 DNA reads as TGCAGTGGGGCGTCCCAAGCGGTCTCCTACAATGAGCAGTTCTTC.

This clonotype has a handful of counts. This chain joins TRBV14 and TRBJ2-7; D may match TRBD1 or TRBD2 (5 bases each). CDR1 and CDR2 from the germline V gene are SGHDN and FVKESK. With 0 bases removed from V and 9 bases from J, the gap between germline ends came to 15 bases. This CDR3 spans 14 amino acids. CDR3 nucleotides: TGTGCCAGCAGCCAAGATGGCCGCCGGGGCCCGCAGTACTTC. Its protein is CASSQDGRRGPQYF.

J is TRBJ2-1 and V is TRBV7-2; TRBD2 agrees at 8 bases. V gave up 4 bases and J gave up 10 bases; unmatched junction bases: 9. The CDR3 length is 14 residues. CDR1 and CDR2 (germline): SGHTA, FQGNSA. This chain's CDR3 is CASSSGGPPQEQFF. The CDR3 DNA follows: TGTGCCAGCAGCTCGGGGGGGCCCCCCCAAGAGCAGTTCTTC.

A word on this clonotype: Being one base from a much bigger clone, this may be a read error. CDR3: CAISGTDSYEQYF. CDR3 DNA: TGTGCCATCAGTGGGACAGACTCCTACGAGCAGTACTTC. The V and J genes are TRBV10-3 and TRBJ2-5, with D possibly being TRBD1 (6 bases). The DNA matches TRBJ2-7 better at its end, which makes the J call doubtful. The CDR3 is 13 amino acids. Per germline, CDR1 ENHRY and CDR2 SYGVKD.

The table lists this clonotype with many counts. The rearrangement links TRBV7-9 to TRBJ2-1, with 16 bases lining up with TRBD2. The CDR3 covers 16 residues. CDR1 is SEHNR and CDR2 is FQNEAQ in the germline V gene (reference sequence). The V and J ends lost 4 bases and 8 bases, in that order; junction bases with no gene match: 5. CDR3 sequence reads: CASSYPGLAGGDEQFF. Here the CDR3 DNA reads TGTGCCAGCAGCTACCCGGGACTAGCGGGAGGGGATGAGCAGTTCTTC.

This clonotype was detected only once. This chain links TRBV13 with TRBJ2-1; 7 positions match TRBD2. Per the germline V gene, CDR1 is PRHDT and CDR2 is FYEKMQ (reference sequence). The CDR3 spans 16 residues. J gave up 0 bases and V 3 bases, and 5 bases lay outside the gene matches. The CDR3 sequence is CASSFGDYISYNEQFF. CDR3 coding DNA: TGTGCCAGCAGCTTCGGGGACTACATCTCCTACAATGAGCAGTTCTTC.

Points on this clonotype: A much larger clone sits a single nucleotide away, making a read error possible. The chain combines TRBV28 with TRBJ2-1; TRBD2 matches 13 bases. Germline CDR1 MDHEN, CDR2 SYDVKM. The length of the CDR3 is 18 residues. With V trimmed by 5 bases and J by 2 bases, 9 bases remained unmatched. In DNA, the CDR3 is TGTGCCAGCAGTGGCCCGGGACTAGCGGGGACGGCCTACAATGAGCAGTTCTTC. Translation: CASSGPGLAGTAYNEQFF.